The present entry profiles one TCR beta chain with its context. Its specific antigen is unknown. Base qualities are missing; no much larger clone stands one base away. Because repertoires were sampled repeatedly during chemoradiotherapy, clonal expansion in the tumor microenvironment could be followed. Library preparation used the immunoSEQ multiplex PCR assay. TCRdb holds this immuneACCESS table with in-frame rearrangements only. Some clones are missing; in checked studies, unresolved V genes explain under half, and the rest has no known cause. This sample comprises several thousand clones, approximately 74% of them detected only once. The leading ten clones occupy roughly 16% of the sample. The source of the sample is a study of chemoradiotherapy in HPV16-positive cancers (dated by TCRdb to the early 2020s). About the study as a whole: Using functional T-cell assays on cells from a couple of HPV16-positive patients, the researchers defined candidate HPV-specific T-cell clones and common TCR motifs. Whether T-cell immunity against the HPV oncoproteins E6 and E7 changes during chemoradiotherapy and whether survival is affected by this immunity were examined in the study. The candidate HPV-specific TCRs and motifs were subsequently tracked in TCR repertoires obtained from roughly 85 patients with HPV-related cancers.

Paper-wide results and their limitations: Expansion of candidate HPV-specific clones and E7-related TCR motifs was observed in the tumor microenvironment during treatment, whereas no such expansion was observed for non-HPV-specific T cells. Improved recurrence-free survival in HPV16-positive patients was associated with expansion of HPV-responsive T cells during chemoradiotherapy. The functional definition of HPV-specific T cells was derived from only two HPV16-positive patients, and the survival association was reported for HPV16-positive patients.

Cut back by 2 bases and 6 bases, the V and J ends lie 17 bases apart. Looking up the germline V gene yields CDR1 KGHSH and CDR2 LQKENI. The CDR3 runs 17 residues from the cysteine to the phenylalanine. Only CDR3 DNA remains: 51 bases, in frame from the first base. Sequences were derived from tumor tissue, sampled from a patient who underwent chemoradiotherapy. The TCR was taken from a human donor with HPV-associated anogenital cancer. Recombination joined TRBV18 with TRBJ1-6; a weak D assignment points to TRBD1 (6 bases agree). The nucleotide sequence is given as TGTGCCAGCTCACCATGGCAGGGGCTGGGATCTAATTCACCCCTCCACTTT. This yields the protein CASSPWQGLGSNSPLHF. With all but the CDR3 taken from the reference TRBV18 and TRBJ1-6 genes, the full variable domain is: NAGVMQNPRHLVRRRGQEARLRCSPMKGHSHVYWYRQLPEEGLKFMVYLQKENIIDESGMPKERFSAEFPKEGPSILRIQQVVRGDSAAYFCASSPWQGLGSNSPLHFGNGTRLTVT.